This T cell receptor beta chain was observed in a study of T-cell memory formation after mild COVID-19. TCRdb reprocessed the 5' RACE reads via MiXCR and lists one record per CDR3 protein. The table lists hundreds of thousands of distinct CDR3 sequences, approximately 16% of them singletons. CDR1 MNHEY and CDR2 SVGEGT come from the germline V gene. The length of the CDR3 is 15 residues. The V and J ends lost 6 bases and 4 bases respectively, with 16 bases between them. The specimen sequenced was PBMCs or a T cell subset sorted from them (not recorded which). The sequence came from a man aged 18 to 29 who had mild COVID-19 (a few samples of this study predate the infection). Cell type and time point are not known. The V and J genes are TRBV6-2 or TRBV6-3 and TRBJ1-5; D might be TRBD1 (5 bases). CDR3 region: CASRRAGTGNQPQHF. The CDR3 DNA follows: TGTGCCAGCAGAAGGGCAGGGACTGGGAATCAGCCCCAGCATTTT.